Below are 16 T cell receptor beta chains sequenced from a single sample in a study of T cell changes during pregnancy in multiple sclerosis. TCRdb keeps only in-frame clones here, not all; method: immunoSEQ multiplex PCR. Here the sample spans 57,000 or so clones, just over 90% being singletons. The sample was peripheral blood, taken in the second trimester of pregnancy. The source is a female donor with multiple sclerosis, enrolled in a pregnancy study.

This clone was detected only a few times. The V call is TRBV7-9, the J call TRBJ2-5; perhaps TRBD2 as D (5 bases). CDR1 and CDR2 from the germline V gene are SEHNR and FQNEAQ (reference sequence). Trimming left V 5 bases short and J 7 bases short, with 8 bases between. The CDR3 has 11 amino acids. The CDR3 sequence is CASSNEGTQYF. CDR3 DNA sequence: TGTGCCAGCAGCAATGAGGGGACCCAGTACTTC.

The DNA of the CDR3 is TGCGCCAGCAGCTTGGAAGGGAGTCGGGTTCGACTAGATGGCTACACCTTC. Translation: CASSLEGSRVRLDGYTF. V is TRBV5-1 and J is TRBJ1-2, with D unclear. The CDR3 totals 17 residues. With 0 bases removed from V and 6 bases from J, the gap between germline ends came to 21 bases. Germline CDR1 SGHRS, CDR2 YFSETQ.

This clone has a handful of counts. The chain couples TRBV4-3 to TRBJ2-2, with 12 bases lining up with TRBD1. V shed 4 bases, J shed 3 bases, and the junction held 6 bases outside the gene matches. The CDR3 runs 17 residues. Germline V gene lookup returns CDR1 LGHNA and CDR2 YSLEER. CDR3 nucleotides: TGCGCCAGCAGCCCATCCCGGGACAGGGGGCACACCGGGGAGCTGTTTTTT. Amino acid sequence: CASSPSRDRGHTGELFF.

The chain combines TRBV28 with TRBJ2-7, with TRBD2 matching over 7 bases. Germline assignment: CDR1 MDHEN and CDR2 SYDVKM. The CDR3 consists of 16 residues. V trimming: 5 bases; J trimming: 2 bases; junction bases outside the gene matches: 12. CDR3 in DNA: TGTGCCAGCAGTCCTCACCCCCGGGACTACGCCTACGAGCAGTACTTC. It encodes CASSPHPRDYAYEQYF.

The chain has TRBV15 and TRBJ1-5; D ambiguous. V lost 8 bases and J 3 bases, leaving 14 bases between the germline ends. CDR3 length equals 14 residues. Germline CDR1 and CDR2: LNHNV and YYDKDF (reference sequence). This chain's CDR3 is CATLAAGLNQPQHF. The CDR3 nucleotides read TGTGCCACCCTGGCCGCCGGACTCAATCAGCCCCAGCATTTT.

This chain joins TRBV9 and TRBJ2-5, with 7 positions matching TRBD1. The CDR3 totals 17 residues. The V gene end was trimmed by 4 bases and the J gene end by 5 bases; junction bases not matched to a gene: 17. Germline V CDR1 and CDR2: SGDLS, YYNGEE. The CDR3 coding sequence is TGTGCCAGCAGCCCCCCCGTAGGGGGCCATCCTTCGGAGACCCAGTACTTC. The encoded protein is CASSPPVGGHPSETQYF.

The genes are TRBV5-8 and TRBJ1-6; TRBD1 aligns across 7 bases. The CDR3 consists of 18 residues. Looked up from germline, CDR1 is SGHTS and CDR2 is YDEGEE. Trimming took 2 bases from V and 0 from J; bases not matched to a gene: 8. CDR3: CASSFLQGSSSYNSPLHF. Here the CDR3 DNA reads TGTGCCAGCAGCTTTCTACAGGGGTCAAGCTCCTATAATTCACCCCTCCACTTT.

The chain is built from TRBV6-5 and TRBJ2-2, with D perhaps TRBD1 (6 bases). The CDR3 extends over 15 amino acids. Trimming pared 7 bases from V and 6 bases from J, leaving 18 bases between. Looked up from germline, CDR1 is MNHEY and CDR2 is SVGAGI. CDR3 region: CASTGSDRRAGELFF. CDR3 in DNA: TGTGCCAGCACAGGGAGCGACAGGCGGGCCGGGGAGCTGTTTTTT.

In this sample, this clone turned up once. Here the CDR3 DNA reads TGTGCCATCAGTGAGTCGATCTACACAGCCCGACGGACTGAAGCTTTCTTT. Encoded protein: CAISESIYTARRTEAFF. This chain joins TRBV10-3 and TRBJ1-1; D unresolved. Germline CDR1 and CDR2: ENHRY and SYGVKD. V was cut by 0 bases and J by 5 bases, with 19 bases left in between. The CDR3 contains 17 residues.

CDR3: CSVDEGGETQYF. CDR3 nucleotides: TGCAGCGTTGATGAAGGGGGCGAGACCCAGTACTTC. This chain uses TRBV29-1 with TRBJ2-5; 7 nucleotides line up with TRBD1. Germline V gene data show CDR1 as SQVTM and CDR2 as ANQGSEA. This CDR3 spans 12 amino acids. The V and J ends lost 3 bases and 5 bases, in that order; junction bases with no gene match: 3.

This chain joins TRBV10-3 and TRBJ2-1; 8 nucleotides match TRBD1. There are 13 residues in the CDR3. Trimming cost V 10 bases and J 7 bases; bases outside gene matches: 9. Germline CDR1 reads ENHRY; CDR2 reads SYGVKD. The CDR3 spells CASQGANRNEQFF. The DNA for the CDR3 is TGTGCCAGCCAGGGGGCCAATAGGAATGAGCAGTTCTTC.

This clone was counted a single time. V and J are TRBV5-1 and TRBJ2-3, with TRBD1 matching 7 bases. Germline V gene data show CDR1 as SGHRS and CDR2 as YFSETQ. Unmatched junction bases numbered 7, after V lost 3 bases and J lost 3 bases. The CDR3 has 15 amino acids. CDR3 protein: CASSSKLQGTDTQYF. The CDR3 DNA reads as TGCGCCAGCAGCTCTAAATTACAGGGGACAGATACGCAGTATTTT.

The chain carries TRBV5-4 and TRBJ2-3; 8 nucleotides line up with TRBD2. The trim removed 1 base at V and 4 bases at J, leaving 8 bases unmatched. This CDR3 is 16 amino acids long. Germline CDR1 and CDR2: SGHNT and YYREEE (reference sequence). CDR3 bases: TGTGCCAGCAGCTTGAAAACTAGCGGTTCATCAGATACGCAGTATTTT. This codes for CASSLKTSGSSDTQYF.

The rearrangement uses TRBV27 and TRBJ2-7; 8 nucleotides line up with TRBD2. V was pared by 5 bases and J by 3 bases, with 9 bases of the junction left unmatched. Germline-derived CDR1 and CDR2 are MNHEY and SMNVEV (reference sequence). The length of the CDR3 is 15 residues. In DNA form, the CDR3 reads TGTGCCAGCAGTCCCATTAGCGGGGCGGTCTACGAGCAGTACTTC. This translates into CASSPISGAVYEQYF.

The gene calls are TRBV7-2 and TRBJ1-3, with D tentatively TRBD1 (6 bases). Germline V gene sequence: CDR1 SGHTA, CDR2 FQGNSA. The CDR3 extends over 15 amino acids. Trimming left V 4 bases short and J 2 bases short, with 12 bases between. In DNA, the CDR3 is TGTGCCAGCAGCTCGACGTGGACAGCTGGAAACACCATATATTTT. Amino acid sequence: CASSSTWTAGNTIYF. The full variable domain, rest sourced from reference TRBV7-2 and TRBJ1-3, is GAGVSQSPSNKVTEKGKDVELRCDPISGHTALYWYRQSLGQGLEFLIYFQGNSAPDKSGLPSDRFSAERTGGSVSTLTIQRTQQEDSAVYLCASSSTWTAGNTIYFGEGSWLTVV.

The chain is built from TRBV14 and TRBJ2-1; the D is unclear. The CDR3 covers 15 residues. Trimming left V 2 bases short and J 8 bases short, with 16 bases between. The germline V gene has CDR1 SGHDN and CDR2 FVKESK. CDR3 nucleotides: TGTGCCAGCAGCCAAAGAAAGCGAATGGCCGATGAGCAGTTCTTC. Residues: CASSQRKRMADEQFF.